This note documents a single T cell receptor (beta chain) sequence. Its antigen is as yet unknown. A read error is possible here, since a much larger clone lies one base away. Sorted cells numbering roughly 19,000 to 1,000,000, with 10%, 30% or 50% RNA, yielded the naive CD8 libraries. The data are from a study of molecular identifiers for immune sequencing clone quantification. Previously published methods and listed TCR primers were used for the bulk TCR libraries. TCRdb ran MiXCR on the PCR reads and lists one entry per CDR3 protein. The repertoire holds about 330,000 distinct CDR3 sequences, with roughly 24% as singletons. V was clipped by 6 bases and J by 4 bases, with 15 bases between them. Germline CDR1 and CDR2: SNHLY and FYNNEI. The CDR3 totals 15 residues. Study-level results: Single-cell amounts of spiked Jurkat TCR RNA were reportedly detectable among fewer than 1.3 million naive cells.

The source is a human donor in good health. Some libraries in this study had Jurkat cell RNA spiked in. The chain is built from TRBV2 and TRBJ1-4; D is unclear. The sequenced sample consisted of naive CD8+ T cells from blood, with Jurkat cell RNA spiked in. Subset described: FACS-sorted CD8+CD4-CCR7+CD45RA+ naive T cells. CDR3: CASRLTPDGNEKLFF. The CDR3, as DNA: TGTGCCAGCAGACTCACCCCGGACGGTAATGAAAAACTGTTTTTT.